In this sample, the clone carrying this T cell receptor beta chain turned up a few times. Its target is unknown. Using its own MiXCR run on the 5' RACE reads, TCRdb lists one record per CDR3 protein. The sample includes about 580,000 distinct CDR3 sequences, approximately 16% of them seen just once. The data were taken from a study of T cells after yellow fever vaccination. Findings and caveats of the study: Overlap between CD4 and CD8 compartments was detected for a small share of clonotypes. Contamination of FACS-sorted repertoires by abundant clonotypes from the bulk population could occur.

CDR3 size: 12 residues. Between the trimmed V and J ends, which lost 8 bases and 6 bases, there was a span of 10 bases. From germline, CDR1 is MNHNY and CDR2 SVGAGI (reference sequence). The input for sequencing was PBMCs, taken about 5 days after the first yellow fever vaccination. The TCR was taken from a man aged 18 to 29 who received the YFV17D yellow fever vaccine. V and J are TRBV6-6 and TRBJ2-2, with D unclear. CDR3 nucleotides: TGTGCCAGCGGCCTTTTGTCCGGGGAGCTGTTTTTT. Translated, it gives CASGLLSGELFF.